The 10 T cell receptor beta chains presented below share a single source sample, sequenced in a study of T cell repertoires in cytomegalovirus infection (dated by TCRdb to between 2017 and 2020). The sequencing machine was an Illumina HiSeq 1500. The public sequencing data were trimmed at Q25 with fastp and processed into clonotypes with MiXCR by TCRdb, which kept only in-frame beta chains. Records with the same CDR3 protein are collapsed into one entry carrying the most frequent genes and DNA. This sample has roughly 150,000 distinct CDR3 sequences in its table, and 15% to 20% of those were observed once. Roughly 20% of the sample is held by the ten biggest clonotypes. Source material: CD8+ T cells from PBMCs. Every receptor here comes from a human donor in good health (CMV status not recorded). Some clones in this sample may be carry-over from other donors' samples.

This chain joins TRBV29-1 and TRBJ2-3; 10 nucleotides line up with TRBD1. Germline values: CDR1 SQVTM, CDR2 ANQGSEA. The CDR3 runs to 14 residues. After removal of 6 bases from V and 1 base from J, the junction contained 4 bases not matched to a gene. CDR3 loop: CSVRGTGGTDTQYF. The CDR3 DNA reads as TGCAGCGTGCGGGGGACAGGGGGCACAGATACGCAGTATTTT.

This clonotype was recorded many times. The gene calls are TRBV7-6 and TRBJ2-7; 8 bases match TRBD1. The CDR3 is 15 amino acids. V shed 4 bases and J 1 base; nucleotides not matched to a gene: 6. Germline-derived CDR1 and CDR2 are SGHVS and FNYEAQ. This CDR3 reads CASSSTGTGSYEQYF. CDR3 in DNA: TGTGCCAGCAGCTCAACCGGGACAGGATCCTACGAGCAGTACTTC.

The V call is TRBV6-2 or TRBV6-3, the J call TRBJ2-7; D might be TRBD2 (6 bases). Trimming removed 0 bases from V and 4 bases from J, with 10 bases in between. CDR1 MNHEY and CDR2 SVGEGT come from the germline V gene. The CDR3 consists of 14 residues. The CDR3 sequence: CASSYSAGKYEQYF. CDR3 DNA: TGTGCCAGCAGTTACTCTGCGGGAAAGTACGAGCAGTACTTC.

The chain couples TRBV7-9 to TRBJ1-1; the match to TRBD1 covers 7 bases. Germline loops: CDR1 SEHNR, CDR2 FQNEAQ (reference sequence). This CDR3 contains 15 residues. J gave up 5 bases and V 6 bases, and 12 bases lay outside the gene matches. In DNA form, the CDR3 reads TGTGCCAGCAGTCCCCCTGGAGGGGGCGAGACTGAAGCTTTCTTT. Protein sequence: CASSPPGGGETEAFF.

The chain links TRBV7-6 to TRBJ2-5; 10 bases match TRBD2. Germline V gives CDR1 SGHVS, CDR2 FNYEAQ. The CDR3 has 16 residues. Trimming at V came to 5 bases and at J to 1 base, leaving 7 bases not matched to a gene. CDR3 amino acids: CASSLRTSGIQETQYF. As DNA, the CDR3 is TGTGCCAGCAGCCTCAGGACTAGCGGTATCCAAGAGACCCAGTACTTC. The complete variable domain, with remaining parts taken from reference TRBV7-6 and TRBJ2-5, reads GAGVSQSPRYKVTKRGQDVALRCDPISGHVSLYWYRQALGQGPEFLTYFNYEAQQDKSGLPNDRFSAERPEGSISTLTIQRTEQRDSAMYRCASSLRTSGIQETQYFGPGTRLLVL.

As DNA, the CDR3 is TGTGCCAGCAGCCAAGATTTCCAGGGTTTGTCCTACGAGCAGTACTTC. Its protein product is CASSQDFQGLSYEQYF. The chain has TRBV14 and TRBJ2-7; D is perhaps TRBD1 (5 bases). Germline V lookup: CDR1 SGHDN, CDR2 FVKESK. CDR3 length: 16 amino acids. V was clipped by 0 bases and J by 1 base, with 13 bases between them.

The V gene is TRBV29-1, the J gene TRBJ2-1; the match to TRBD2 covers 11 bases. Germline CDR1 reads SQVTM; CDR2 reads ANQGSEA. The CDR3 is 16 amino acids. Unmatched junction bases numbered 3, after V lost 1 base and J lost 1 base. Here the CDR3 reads CSVEGGLAVSYNEQFF. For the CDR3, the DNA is TGCAGCGTTGAAGGGGGACTAGCGGTTTCCTACAATGAGCAGTTCTTC.

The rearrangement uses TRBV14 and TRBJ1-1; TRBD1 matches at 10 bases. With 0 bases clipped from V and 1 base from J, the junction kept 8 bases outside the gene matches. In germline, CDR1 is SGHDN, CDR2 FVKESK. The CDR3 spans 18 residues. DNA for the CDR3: TGTGCCAGCAGCCAAGATTTTCCGGACAGGGGGAGGAACACTGAAGCTTTCTTT. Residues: CASSQDFPDRGRNTEAFF.

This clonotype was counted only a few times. The CDR3, as DNA: TGTGCCAGCAGCCAGTTCGGAGAGACCCAGTACTTC. This encodes CASSQFGETQYF. This chain links TRBV7-6 with TRBJ2-5; the D is unclear. Germline V gives CDR1 SGHVS, CDR2 FNYEAQ. The V gene lost 5 bases and the J gene lost 4 bases, with 8 bases spanning the gap. CDR3 length: 12 amino acids.

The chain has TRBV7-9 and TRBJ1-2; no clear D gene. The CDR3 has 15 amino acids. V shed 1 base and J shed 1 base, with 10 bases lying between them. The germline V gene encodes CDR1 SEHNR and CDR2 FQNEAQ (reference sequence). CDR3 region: CASSLEDFFNYGYTF. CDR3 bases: TGTGCCAGCAGCTTAGAAGATTTCTTTAACTATGGCTACACCTTC. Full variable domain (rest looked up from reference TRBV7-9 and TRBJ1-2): DTGVSQNPRHKITKRGQNVTFRCDPISEHNRLYWYRQTLGQGPEFLTYFQNEAQLEKSRLLSDRFSAERPKGSFSTLEIQRTEQGDSAMYLCASSLEDFFNYGYTFGSGTRLTVV.